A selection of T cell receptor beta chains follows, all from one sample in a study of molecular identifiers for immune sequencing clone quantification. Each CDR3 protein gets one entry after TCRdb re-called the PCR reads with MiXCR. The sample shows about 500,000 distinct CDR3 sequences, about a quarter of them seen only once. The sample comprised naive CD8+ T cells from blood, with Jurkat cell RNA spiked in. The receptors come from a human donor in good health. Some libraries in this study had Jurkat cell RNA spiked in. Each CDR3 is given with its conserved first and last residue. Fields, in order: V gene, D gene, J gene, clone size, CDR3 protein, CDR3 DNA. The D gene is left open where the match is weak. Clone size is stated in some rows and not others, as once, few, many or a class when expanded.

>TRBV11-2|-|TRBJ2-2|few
CASSEGPPPGELFF
TGTGCCAGCAGCGAGGGACCGCCGCCCGGGGAGCTGTTTTTT
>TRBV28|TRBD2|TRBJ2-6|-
CASSDPLAPSSGANVLTF
TGTGCCAGCAGCGATCCACTAGCGCCTAGCTCTGGGGCCAACGTCCTGACTTTC
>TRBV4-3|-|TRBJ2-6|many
CASSQDGVSNVLTF
TGCGCCAGCAGCCAAGATGGAGTGTCCAACGTCCTGACTTTC
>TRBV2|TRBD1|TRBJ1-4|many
CASSAIRTGYNEKLFF
TGTGCCAGCAGCGCGATCCGGACAGGATATAATGAAAAACTGTTTTTT
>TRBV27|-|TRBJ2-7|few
CASSEAGTSVYEQYF
TGTGCCAGCAGCGAAGCCGGGACCTCCGTCTACGAGCAGTACTTC
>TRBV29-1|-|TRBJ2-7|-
CSGEGGDLGYEQYF
TGCAGCGGTGAAGGGGGGGACTTAGGCTACGAGCAGTACTTC
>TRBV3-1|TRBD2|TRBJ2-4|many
CASFSGEENIQYF
TGTGCCAGCTTTAGCGGGGAGGAAAACATTCAGTACTTC
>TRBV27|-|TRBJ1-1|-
CASTLTGGFTEAFF
TGTGCCAGCACCTTAACCGGGGGGTTCACTGAAGCTTTCTTT
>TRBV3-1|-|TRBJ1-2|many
CASSQDRGYGYTF
TGTGCCAGCAGCCAAGACAGGGGATATGGCTACACCTTC
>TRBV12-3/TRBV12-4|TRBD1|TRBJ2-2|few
CASSFPGQGTGELFF
TGTGCCAGCAGTTTCCCGGGACAGGGAACCGGGGAGCTGTTTTTT
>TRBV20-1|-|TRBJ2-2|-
CSARDPRAGVGTGELFF
TGCAGTGCTAGAGACCCCAGGGCAGGGGTAGGCACCGGGGAGCTGTTTTTT
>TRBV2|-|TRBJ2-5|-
CASIRRVQETQYF
TGTGCCAGCATCAGGCGGGTGCAAGAGACCCAGTACTTC
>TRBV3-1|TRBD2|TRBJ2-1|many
CASSQVPGLGPEQFF
TGTGCCAGCAGCCAAGTTCCAGGACTAGGTCCCGAGCAGTTCTTC
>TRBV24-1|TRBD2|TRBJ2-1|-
CATSSRASGNNEQFF
TGTGCCACCAGTTCTAGGGCTAGCGGAAACAATGAGCAGTTCTTC
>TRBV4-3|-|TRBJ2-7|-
CASSQYTGTYEQYF
TGCGCCAGCAGCCAGTATACAGGGACCTACGAGCAGTACTTC
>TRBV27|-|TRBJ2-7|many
CASSLHRAYEQYF
TGTGCCAGCAGCTTGCACAGGGCATACGAGCAGTACTTC
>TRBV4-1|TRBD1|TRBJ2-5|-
CASSESNAGGGETQYF
TGCGCCAGCAGCGAAAGTAACGCAGGGGGCGGCGAGACCCAGTACTTC
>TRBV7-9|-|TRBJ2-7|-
CASSLAPGSREQYF
TGTGCCAGCAGCTTAGCGCCAGGGTCGCGCGAGCAGTACTTC
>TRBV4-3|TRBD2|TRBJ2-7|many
CASSRGLAGDEQYF
TGCGCCAGCAGCCGCGGACTAGCGGGGGACGAGCAGTACTTC
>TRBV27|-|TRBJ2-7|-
CASSSRDHYEQYF
TGTGCCAGCAGTTCCAGGGACCACTACGAGCAGTACTTC
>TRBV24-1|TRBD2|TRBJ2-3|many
CATSESGTTTDTQYF
TGTGCCACCAGTGAGTCCGGGACTACAACAGATACGCAGTATTTT
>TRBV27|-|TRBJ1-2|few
CASSFQGNPQYYGYTF
TGTGCCAGCAGTTTCCAGGGGAACCCCCAGTACTATGGCTACACCTTC
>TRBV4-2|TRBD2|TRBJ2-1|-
CASSQDLPAGANNEQFF
TGTGCCAGCAGCCAAGATTTACCAGCGGGGGCTAACAATGAGCAGTTCTTC
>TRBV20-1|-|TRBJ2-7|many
CSAYRDSDEQYF
TGCAGTGCTTACCGGGATTCAGACGAGCAGTACTTC
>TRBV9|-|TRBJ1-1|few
CASSVEGWVSEAFF
TGTGCCAGCAGCGTAGAGGGTTGGGTCAGTGAAGCTTTCTTT
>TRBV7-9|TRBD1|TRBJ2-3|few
CASSSLDRVSTDTQYF
TGTGCCAGCAGCTCACTGGACAGGGTGAGCACAGATACGCAGTATTTT
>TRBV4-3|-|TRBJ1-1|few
CASSQYKADTEAFF
TGCGCCAGCAGCCAGTACAAGGCGGACACTGAAGCTTTCTTT
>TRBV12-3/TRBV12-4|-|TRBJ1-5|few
CASSWHVGRIQPQHF
TGTGCCAGCAGTTGGCACGTCGGGCGGATTCAGCCCCAGCATTTT
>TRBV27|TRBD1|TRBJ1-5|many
CASSPSDRVSNQPQHF
TGTGCCAGCAGTCCCTCCGACAGGGTGTCCAATCAGCCCCAGCATTTT
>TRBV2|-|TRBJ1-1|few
CASRDVNTEAFF
TGTGCCAGCAGGGATGTGAACACTGAAGCTTTCTTT
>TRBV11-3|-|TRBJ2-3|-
CASTMGGGTDTQYF
TGTGCCAGCACAATGGGAGGCGGGACAGATACGCAGTATTTT
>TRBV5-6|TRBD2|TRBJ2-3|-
CASSSASGRRTDTQYF
TGTGCCAGCAGCAGCGCTAGCGGCCGACGGACAGATACGCAGTATTTT
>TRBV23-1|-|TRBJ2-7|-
CASNNFRGCSYEQYF
TGCGCCAGCAATAACTTTCGGGGATGCTCCTACGAGCAGTACTTC
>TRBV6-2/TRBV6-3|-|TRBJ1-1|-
CASSPGPRPEAFF
TGTGCCAGCAGCCCGGGACCGAGGCCTGAAGCTTTCTTT
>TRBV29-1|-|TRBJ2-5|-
CSVDSAYQETQYF
TGCAGCGTTGACTCAGCCTATCAAGAGACCCAGTACTTC
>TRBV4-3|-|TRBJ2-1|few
CASSHTRKPEQFF
TGCGCCAGCAGCCACACTAGGAAGCCGGAGCAGTTCTTC
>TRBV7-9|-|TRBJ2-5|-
CASSDLTGQETQYF
TGTGCCAGCAGCGACCTGACAGGACAAGAGACCCAGTACTTC
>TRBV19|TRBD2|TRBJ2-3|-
CASSPRTSLGTDTQYF
TGTGCCAGTAGTCCAAGGACTAGCTTGGGCACAGATACGCAGTATTTT
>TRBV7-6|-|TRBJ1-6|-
CASSFQAGSSYNSPLHF
TGTGCCAGCAGCTTCCAGGCAGGGTCCTCCTATAATTCACCCCTCCACTTT
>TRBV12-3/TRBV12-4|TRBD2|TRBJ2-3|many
CASRIAGGQDTQYF
TGTGCCAGCAGAATAGCGGGAGGTCAAGATACGCAGTATTTT
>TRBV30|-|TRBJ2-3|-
CAWSVGASSTDTQYF
TGTGCCTGGAGTGTTGGGGCATCTAGCACAGATACGCAGTATTTT
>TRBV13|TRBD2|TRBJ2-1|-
CASSFPLAERDNEQFF
TGTGCCAGCAGCTTCCCCCTAGCGGAGCGAGACAATGAGCAGTTCTTC
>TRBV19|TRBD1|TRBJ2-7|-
CASSIGQGLLYEQYF
TGTGCCAGTAGTATAGGACAGGGTCTCCTCTACGAGCAGTACTTC
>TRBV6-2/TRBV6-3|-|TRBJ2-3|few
CASRTTRWTDTQYF
TGTGCCAGCAGGACTACGCGATGGACAGATACGCAGTATTTT
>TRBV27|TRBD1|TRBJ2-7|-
CASSLSGQGTAYEQYF
TGTGCCAGCAGTTTATCGGGACAGGGGACCGCCTACGAGCAGTACTTC
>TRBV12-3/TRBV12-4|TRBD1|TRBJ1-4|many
CASSLDRTGEKLFF
TGTGCCAGCAGTTTGGACAGGACAGGTGAAAAACTGTTTTTT
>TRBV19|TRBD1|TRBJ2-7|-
CASNPGQGPHGQYF
TGCGCCAGTAACCCGGGACAGGGGCCCCACGGGCAGTACTTC
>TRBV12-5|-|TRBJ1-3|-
CASGSGSGVNTIYF
TGTGCTAGTGGTTCAGGCTCAGGGGTGAACACCATATATTTT
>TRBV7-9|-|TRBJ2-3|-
CASSLVWGASTDTQYF
TGTGCCAGCAGCTTAGTTTGGGGTGCTAGCACAGATACGCAGTATTTT
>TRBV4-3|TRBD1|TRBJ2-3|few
CASSQRQGALTDTQYF
TGCGCCAGCAGCCAACGACAGGGTGCATTGACAGATACGCAGTATTTT
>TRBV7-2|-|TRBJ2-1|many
CASSPIYNEQFF
TGTGCCAGCAGCCCTATATACAATGAGCAGTTCTTC